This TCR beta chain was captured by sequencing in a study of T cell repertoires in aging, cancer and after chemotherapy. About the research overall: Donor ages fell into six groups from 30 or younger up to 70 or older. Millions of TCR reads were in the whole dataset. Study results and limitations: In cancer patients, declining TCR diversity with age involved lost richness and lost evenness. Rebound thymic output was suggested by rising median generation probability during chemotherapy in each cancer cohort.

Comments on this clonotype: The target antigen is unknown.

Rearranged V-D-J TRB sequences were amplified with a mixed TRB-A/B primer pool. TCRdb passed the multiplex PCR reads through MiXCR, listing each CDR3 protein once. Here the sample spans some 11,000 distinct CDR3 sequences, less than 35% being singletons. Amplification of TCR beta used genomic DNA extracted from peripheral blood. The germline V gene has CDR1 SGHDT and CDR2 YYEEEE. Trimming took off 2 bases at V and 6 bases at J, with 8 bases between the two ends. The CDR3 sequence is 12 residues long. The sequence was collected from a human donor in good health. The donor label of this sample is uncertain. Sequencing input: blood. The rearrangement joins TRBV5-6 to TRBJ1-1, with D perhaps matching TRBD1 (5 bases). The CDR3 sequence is CASSLAGPEAFF. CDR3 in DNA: TGTGCCAGCAGCTTAGCAGGGCCTGAAGCTTTCTTT.